A single sample is the source of the 24 T cell receptor beta chains below, sequenced in a study of early T cells in non-severe SARS-CoV-2 infection. TCRdb re-called the 5' RACE reads with MiXCR, one entry per CDR3 protein. The sample consists of 60,000 to 75,000 distinct CDR3 sequences, roughly 10% of them appearing once. Specimen: whole blood. The receptors here all came from an adult who was a healthcare worker with PCR-confirmed SARS-CoV-2 infection or an uninfected control (not recorded which).

There are a few counts of this clonotype. The DNA for the CDR3 is TGTGCCAGCAGCAGAAGGGGCGGTAGCGGGACTCGAACGAATCCCAATGAGCAGTTCTTC. As protein: CASSRRGGSGTRTNPNEQFF. The genes are TRBV7-9 and TRBJ2-1, with 8 bases fitting TRBD2. This CDR3 contains 20 residues. V dropped 5 bases and J dropped 6; count of bases not matched to a gene: 24. From germline, CDR1 is SEHNR and CDR2 FQNEAQ (reference sequence).

This clonotype was counted ten times or more. The chain links TRBV3-1 to TRBJ2-5, with a tentative D call TRBD2 (6 bases). V was shortened by 0 bases and J by 7 bases, with 12 bases between the two germline ends. This CDR3 region has 14 residues. From germline, CDR1 is LGHDT and CDR2 YNNKEL (reference sequence). CDR3 residues: CASSQEGTARTQYF. The CDR3 bases are TGTGCCAGCAGCCAAGAGGGGACTGCCAGGACCCAGTACTTC.

In this sample, this clonotype turned up many times. The chain joins TRBV7-2 to TRBJ1-5, with D maybe TRBD1 (5 bases). The CDR3 covers 14 residues. V was trimmed by 1 base and J by 8 bases, leaving 12 bases between them. Germline values: CDR1 SGHTA, CDR2 FQGNSA. CDR3 region: CASSLVFQGEPQHF. The CDR3 DNA follows: TGTGCCAGCAGCTTAGTCTTTCAGGGAGAGCCCCAGCATTTT.

In this sample, this clonotype turned up a few times. The chain joins TRBV18 to TRBJ2-5, with 8 bases that match TRBD2. V was pared by 8 bases and J by 5 bases, with 10 bases of the junction left unmatched. The CDR3 sequence is 14 residues long. Germline loops: CDR1 KGHSH, CDR2 LQKENI. CDR3 DNA: TGTGCCAGCACCCTGCGACGGGAGGGGGAGACCCAGTACTTC. Protein product: CASTLRREGETQYF.

The sample holds many counts of this clonotype. The chain couples TRBV29-1 to TRBJ2-7, with TRBD1 identical over 9 bases. The CDR3 spans 12 residues. Germline values: CDR1 SQVTM, CDR2 ANQGSEA. V lost 5 bases to trimming and J lost 6 bases; unmatched junction nucleotides: 5. The CDR3 DNA sequence: TGCAGCGTTAGACAGGGGGTTGGCGAGCAGTACTTC. This gives the protein CSVRQGVGEQYF.

The chain joins TRBV7-9 to TRBJ2-1; D is unresolved. Germline V gene data show CDR1 as SEHNR and CDR2 as FQNEAQ (reference sequence). The CDR3 runs to 16 residues. V was clipped by 3 bases and J by 4 bases, with 16 bases between them. The CDR3 is CASSLVSTTRYNEQFF. DNA of the CDR3: TGTGCCAGCAGCTTGGTCTCTACGACGAGATACAATGAGCAGTTCTTC.

This clonotype showed up many times. The chain uses TRBV7-9 and TRBJ2-3; a possible D gene is TRBD2 (5 bases). The CDR3 spans 15 residues. Trimming removed 5 bases from V and 4 bases from J, with 16 bases in between. In germline, CDR1 is SEHNR, CDR2 FQNEAQ (reference sequence). CDR3 nucleotide sequence: TGTGCCAGCAGCGGACTTTTGGGCGCCGCAGATACGCAGTATTTT. Encoded protein: CASSGLLGAADTQYF. Supplemented by reference TRBV7-9 and TRBJ2-3, the full variable domain reads DTGVSQNPRHKITKRGQNVTFRCDPISEHNRLYWYRQTLGQGPEFLTYFQNEAQLEKSRLLSDRFSAERPKGSFSTLEIQRTEQGDSAMYLCASSGLLGAADTQYFGPGTRLTVL.

This chain's CDR3 is CSAIPGTDEAFF. As DNA, the CDR3 is TGCAGTGCTATCCCTGGGACGGACGAAGCTTTCTTT. The gene calls are TRBV20-1 and TRBJ1-1; a possible D gene is TRBD1 (5 bases). Trimming stripped 4 bases from V and 8 bases from J, with 14 bases between. Per germline, CDR1 DFQATT and CDR2 SNEGSKA (reference sequence). This CDR3 comprises 12 residues.

This clonotype occurred many times. V is TRBV6-2 or TRBV6-3 and J is TRBJ2-1; 7 bases line up with TRBD2. The V segment lost 6 bases and the J segment 3 bases; nucleotides outside the gene matches: 8. The CDR3 runs 15 residues. Looked up from germline, CDR1 is MNHEY and CDR2 is SVGEGT. CDR3 sequence reads: CASRPAGANYNEQFF. The CDR3 nucleotides are TGTGCCAGCAGACCCGCGGGAGCTAACTACAATGAGCAGTTCTTC.

The V and J genes are TRBV5-1 and TRBJ2-3; weak D call: TRBD1 (5 bases). V lost 0 bases and J lost 2, with 10 bases in between. The germline gives CDR1 SGHRS, CDR2 YFSETQ. The CDR3 is 15 amino acids. The CDR3 spells CASSLDRPATDTQYF. CDR3 in DNA: TGCGCCAGCAGCTTGGACAGGCCCGCCACAGATACGCAGTATTTT.

This clonotype was observed a few times. The V gene is TRBV4-1, the J gene TRBJ2-2, with D unclear. CDR1 MGHRA and CDR2 YSYEKL come from the germline V gene. The germline V and J ends were trimmed by 3 bases and 4 bases, with 9 bases remaining between them. The CDR3 runs 14 residues. The CDR3 protein is CASSHLELTGELFF. In nucleotides, the CDR3 is TGCGCCAGCAGCCATCTGGAACTCACCGGGGAGCTGTTTTTT.

This clonotype was found a few times. The V and J genes are TRBV7-9 and TRBJ2-7; weak D call: TRBD2 (5 bases). This CDR3 spans 12 amino acids. The germline gives CDR1 SEHNR, CDR2 FQNEAQ (reference sequence). V was trimmed by 5 bases and J by 3 bases, leaving 8 bases between them. CDR3 sequence (DNA): TGTGCCAGCAGCCAGACTAACTACGAGCAGTACTTC. Amino acid sequence: CASSQTNYEQYF.

This clonotype occurred a few times. The gene calls are TRBV20-1 and TRBJ1-3; D ambiguous. This CDR3 is built from 13 residues. Germline CDR1 reads DFQATT; CDR2 reads SNEGSKA (reference sequence). V gave up 5 bases and J gave up 0 bases, with 8 bases separating them. This chain's CDR3 is CSALTDSGNTIYF. CDR3 in DNA: TGCAGTGCTCTCACAGACTCTGGAAACACCATATATTTT.

This clonotype was recorded at least ten times. V is TRBV29-1 and J is TRBJ1-1, with D maybe TRBD1 (6 bases). CDR1 is SQVTM, CDR2 ANQGSEA, per germline. Trimming took 3 bases from V and 7 from J, leaving 9 bases between them. This CDR3 contains 11 residues. The CDR3 coding sequence is TGCAGCGTTGAGGGGGCTCATGAAGCTTTCTTT. This gives the protein CSVEGAHEAFF.

This sequence joins TRBV4-3 and TRBJ2-1, with TRBD2 matching 12 bases. The junction had 12 bases not matched to a gene; V was cut back by 0 bases and J by 0 bases. Germline-derived CDR1 and CDR2 are LGHNA and YSLEER. The CDR3 runs to 21 residues. CDR3 DNA sequence: TGCGCCAGCAGCCAAGATATGCTAGCGGGAGGGCCGGCTAACTCCTACAATGAGCAGTTCTTC. Translating gives CASSQDMLAGGPANSYNEQFF.

In this sample, this clonotype turned up many times. The chain links TRBV12-3 or TRBV12-4 to TRBJ2-2; no reliable D call. The CDR3 covers 15 residues. Trimming removed 4 bases from V and 4 bases from J, with 13 bases in between. CDR3 in amino acids: CASSSLRFVTGELFF. The CDR3 DNA is TGTGCCAGCAGTTCCTTGAGGTTTGTCACCGGGGAGCTGTTTTTT.

This clonotype was seen at least ten times. The J gene is TRBJ1-3, the V gene TRBV28, with 7 bases fitting TRBD1. The CDR3 sequence is 13 residues long. With V trimmed by 10 bases and J by 3 bases, 6 bases remained unmatched. From germline, CDR1 is MDHEN and CDR2 SYDVKM. The CDR3 loop reads CATSTGIGNTIYF. The CDR3 DNA sequence: TGTGCCACCTCGACAGGGATTGGAAACACCATATATTTT.

This clonotype turned up a few times. The CDR3, as DNA: TGCGCCAGCAGCTTCGGGACTAGCGGGGAAGAGACCCAGTACTTC. It codes for CASSFGTSGEETQYF. This chain connects TRBV5-1 to TRBJ2-5; TRBD2 aligns across 13 bases. Germline V lookup: CDR1 SGHRS, CDR2 YFSETQ. The CDR3 loop spans 15 amino acids. J lost 3 bases, V lost 2 bases, and 1 base had no gene match.

This chain connects TRBV5-1 to TRBJ2-5; a possible D gene is TRBD2 (6 bases). Germline loops: CDR1 SGHRS, CDR2 YFSETQ. The CDR3 runs to 12 residues. V lost 4 bases to trimming and J lost 10 bases, with 14 bases between them. In DNA form, the CDR3 reads TGCGCCAGCAGCCCGTCTTTCGGGGGCCAGTACTTC. It translates to CASSPSFGGQYF.

This rearrangement joins TRBV6-5 to TRBJ2-7; D unclear. Germline V gene data show CDR1 as MNHEY and CDR2 as SVGAGI. The V end was cut by 0 bases, the J end by 0 bases, with 9 bases between. CDR3 length equals 15 residues. The CDR3 nucleotides are TGTGCCAGCAGTTACTCTCCAGCGATCTCCTACGAGCAGTACTTC. The encoded protein is CASSYSPAISYEQYF.

This clonotype was found many times. The chain couples TRBV5-1 to TRBJ1-5; 9 bases map to TRBD1. The V gene's germline CDR1 is SGHRS and CDR2 YFSETQ. CDR3 length: 15 residues. J lost 6 bases, V lost 4 bases, and 8 bases had no gene match. CDR3 amino acids: CASSQQGAAGQPQHF. The CDR3 DNA is TGCGCCAGCAGCCAACAGGGGGCGGCGGGTCAGCCCCAGCATTTT.

This clonotype was observed a few times. The gene calls are TRBV19 and TRBJ1-2; TRBD1 might be the D (5 bases). The germline V and J ends were trimmed by 4 bases and 7 bases, with 19 bases remaining between them. The CDR3 is 15 residues long. Germline V gives CDR1 LNHDA, CDR2 SQIVND (reference sequence). In DNA form, the CDR3 reads TGTGCCAGTAGTACGGTCAGAAAGAGGGGAATTGGCTACACCTTC. Protein: CASSTVRKRGIGYTF.

This clonotype was seen repeatedly, ten times or more. The chain is built from TRBV29-1 and TRBJ2-3, with D tentatively TRBD2 (6 bases). The length of the CDR3 is 13 residues. V was clipped by 4 bases and J by 0 bases, with 8 bases between them. From germline, CDR1 is SQVTM and CDR2 ANQGSEA. The CDR3 loop is CSVGSGSTDTQYF. Here the CDR3 DNA reads TGCAGCGTTGGAAGCGGGAGCACAGATACGCAGTATTTT.

V usage is TRBV7-9 and J usage is TRBJ2-7; TRBD1 aligns across 9 bases. Trimming took 5 bases from V and 6 from J; bases not matched to a gene: 2. The CDR3 is 12 amino acids. Germline V gene data show CDR1 as SEHNR and CDR2 as FQNEAQ (reference sequence). CDR3 loop: CASSRTGAEQYF. As DNA, the CDR3 is TGTGCCAGCAGCCGGACAGGGGCCGAGCAGTACTTC. The entire variable domain, with the rest obtained from reference TRBV7-9 and TRBJ2-7, is as follows: DTGVSQNPRHKITKRGQNVTFRCDPISEHNRLYWYRQTLGQGPEFLTYFQNEAQLEKSRLLSDRFSAERPKGSFSTLEIQRTEQGDSAMYLCASSRTGAEQYFGPGTRLTVT.